These 2 T cell receptor beta chains were sequenced from one sample in a study of cytomegalovirus exposure and HLA in healthy donors. The PCR used 60 Vbeta and 13 Jbeta primers. TCRdb's table, derived via immunoSEQ multiplex PCR, lists solely in-frame clones and lacks some. The sample has approximately 42,000 clones. The sequenced sample was PBMCs. The source is a male donor in good health and CMV-seronegative.

This chain links TRBV4-2 with TRBJ1-3; TRBD1 is a possible D gene (5 bases). Germline loops: CDR1 LGHNA, CDR2 YNFKEQ. The CDR3 extends over 17 amino acids. V lost 1 base, J lost 0 bases, and 13 bases lay in between. The CDR3 DNA reads TGTGCCAGCAGCCAAGTAGGGGCAGAACCCTCTGGAAACACCATATATTTT. Translation: CASSQVGAEPSGNTIYF.

The CDR3 region has the DNA TGTGCCGCCCCCCGGGGGGGGATACCCTACGAGCAGTACTTC. It yields the protein CAAPRGGIPYEQYF. This chain connects TRBV30 to TRBJ2-7, with 8 bases identical to TRBD2. The V gene's germline CDR1 is GTSNPN and CDR2 SVGIG (reference sequence). The V segment lost 8 bases and the J segment 2 bases; nucleotides outside the gene matches: 11. The CDR3 is 14 amino acids.